Following are 30 T cell receptor beta chains from one sample sequenced in a study of vaccination effects on CD4 cells after COVID-19. What these receptors recognize is not known. Following an approximately eleven-day culture, CD4+ T cells were purified. Profiling relied on immunoSEQ multiplex PCR, and the TCRdb table lists in-frame clones only, not all of them. The table records 45,000 to 60,000 clones, about 75% of them present only once. The sample was CD4+ T cells from PBMCs cultured without peptide, taken before COVID-19 vaccination. These receptors were collected from a human donor who had a prior SARS-CoV-2 infection.

This clone is a singleton in its sample. This chain links TRBV7-3 with TRBJ2-1; 7 nucleotides agree with TRBD1. Looked up from germline, CDR1 is SGHTA and CDR2 is FQGTGA. V shed 4 bases and J 5 bases; nucleotides not matched to a gene: 11. The CDR3 sequence is 16 residues long. CDR3 protein: CASSSSAWTGDNEQFF. In DNA form, the CDR3 reads TGTGCCAGCAGCTCCTCCGCGTGGACAGGTGACAATGAGCAGTTCTTC.

This clone has just a few counts. The chain joins TRBV7-2 to TRBJ1-5; D unclear. The CDR3 extends over 13 amino acids. V lost 4 bases and J 6 bases, leaving 10 bases between the germline ends. CDR1 is SGHTA, CDR2 FQGNSA, per germline. CDR3 bases: TGTGCCAGCAGCTACTACAAAGGTCAGCCCCAGCATTTT. Encoded protein: CASSYYKGQPQHF.

The J gene is TRBJ2-2, the V gene TRBV6-2 or TRBV6-3, with 10 bases aligning to TRBD2. The germline V gene encodes CDR1 MNHEY and CDR2 SVGEGT. This CDR3 region has 16 residues. The V segment lost 5 bases and the J segment 5 bases; nucleotides outside the gene matches: 8. CDR3 loop: CASSLFLAGVTGELFF. The CDR3 bases are TGTGCCAGCAGTCTGTTCCTAGCGGGAGTTACCGGGGAGCTGTTTTTT.

This clone was detected only once. The CDR3 DNA sequence: TGTGCCAGCTCACCAGTTACAGCGAGCACCGGGGAGCTGTTTTTT. Translation: CASSPVTASTGELFF. The gene calls are TRBV18 and TRBJ2-2; D unresolved. CDR3 size: 15 residues. Germline V CDR1 and CDR2: KGHSH, LQKENI. Trimming took 2 bases from V and 4 from J, leaving 11 bases between them. Using reference TRBV18 and TRBJ2-2 for the parts outside the CDR3, the full variable domain is NAGVMQNPRHLVRRRGQEARLRCSPMKGHSHVYWYRQLPEEGLKFMVYLQKENIIDESGMPKERFSAEFPKEGPSILRIQQVVRGDSAAYFCASSPVTASTGELFFGEGSRLTVL.

The chain is built from TRBV7-8 and TRBJ1-5, with D perhaps TRBD1 (6 bases). Germline V gene sequence: CDR1 SGHVS, CDR2 FQNEAQ. V was trimmed by 5 bases and J by 11 bases, leaving 25 bases between them. This CDR3 has 16 amino acids. The CDR3 spells CASSQGSPNGYGAQHF. The CDR3 DNA is TGTGCCAGCAGCCAGGGGTCACCTAACGGCTACGGGGCCCAGCATTTT.

V and J are TRBV7-3 and TRBJ2-3; D unresolved. CDR1 and CDR2 from the germline V gene are SGHTA and FQGTGA. This CDR3 comprises 15 residues. V lost 5 bases, J lost 0 bases, and 12 bases lay in between. CDR3 protein: CASSPVPASTDTQYF. The CDR3 coding sequence is TGTGCCAGCAGCCCCGTCCCCGCTAGCACAGATACGCAGTATTTT. The full variable domain, completed using reference TRBV7-3 and TRBJ2-3, is GAGVSQTPSNKVTEKGKYVELRCDPISGHTALYWYRQSLGQGPEFLIYFQGTGAADDSGLPNDRFFAVRPEGSVSTLKIQRTERGDSAVYLCASSPVPASTDTQYFGPGTRLTVL.

J is TRBJ2-5 and V is TRBV11-3, with D perhaps being TRBD1 or TRBD2 (5 bases each). Germline V lookup: CDR1 SGHNT, CDR2 YENEEA. V lost 0 bases and J lost 0, with 8 bases in between. The CDR3 runs to 15 residues. CDR3 sequence (DNA): TGTGCCAGCAGCTTAGAAGGGACCGACCAAGAGACCCAGTACTTC. The encoded protein is CASSLEGTDQETQYF.

V is TRBV2 and J is TRBJ1-1; maybe TRBD1 (6 bases). Trimming took off 7 bases at V and 3 bases at J, with 12 bases between the two ends. Germline CDR1 reads SNHLY; CDR2 reads FYNNEI. This CDR3 spans 13 amino acids. Written as DNA, the CDR3 is TGTGCCAGCAACATAGGGGGGGACACTGAAGCTTTCTTT. Translating it yields CASNIGGDTEAFF.

This clone has more than one count but fewer than ten. The rearrangement joins TRBV5-1 to TRBJ2-1; 8 bases are a match to TRBD2. V trimming: 3 bases; J trimming: 0 bases; junction bases outside the gene matches: 8. Germline V lookup: CDR1 SGHRS, CDR2 YFSETQ. This CDR3 has 17 amino acids. The CDR3 region is CASSSIGGASSYNEQFF. The CDR3 DNA is TGCGCCAGCAGCTCAATCGGGGGGGCGAGCTCCTACAATGAGCAGTTCTTC.

This clone was found once. V is TRBV5-1 and J is TRBJ2-7; tentative D call: TRBD1 (5 bases). The CDR3 totals 14 residues. V lost 1 base and J lost 2, with 10 bases in between. CDR1 and CDR2 (germline): SGHRS, YFSETQ. CDR3 DNA: TGCGCCAGCAGCTTGACAGGTCCTACCTACGAGCAGTACTTC. The encoded protein is CASSLTGPTYEQYF.

The chain recombines TRBV18 with TRBJ1-1; D remains ambiguous. The CDR3 spans 12 residues. V dropped 3 bases and J dropped 11 bases, with 13 bases sitting between them. Germline V gene data show CDR1 as KGHSH and CDR2 as LQKENI. In nucleotides, the CDR3 is TGTGCCAGCTCACCGACGGCCAGTTGGGCTTTCTTT. Protein sequence: CASSPTASWAFF.

The genes are TRBV4-2 and TRBJ2-1; D gene uncertain. Trimming shortened V by 1 base and J by 8 bases, and 15 bases separated the two germline ends. Looked up from germline, CDR1 is LGHNA and CDR2 is YNFKEQ. The CDR3 loop spans 15 amino acids. CDR3 coding DNA: TGTGCCAGCAGCCAAGCGACGGGTACTGGAGATGAGCAGTTCTTC. Protein product: CASSQATGTGDEQFF.

This chain connects TRBV11-2 to TRBJ1-6; maybe TRBD1 (6 bases). The CDR3 has 19 amino acids. The germline gives CDR1 SGHAT, CDR2 FQNNGV. V was clipped by 3 bases and J by 2 bases, with 20 bases between them. The CDR3 loop reads CASSFPPDSPLAYNSPLHF. The CDR3 bases are TGTGCCAGCAGCTTTCCCCCGGACAGTCCCCTCGCCTATAATTCACCCCTCCACTTT.

The chain combines TRBV7-2 with TRBJ2-5; D perhaps matches TRBD2 (6 bases). Germline V gene data show CDR1 as SGHTA and CDR2 as FQGNSA. Trimming removed 4 bases from V and 5 bases from J, with 17 bases in between. This CDR3 contains 15 residues. The CDR3 reads CASSSLGGNYETQYF. DNA for the CDR3: TGTGCCAGCAGCTCCCTCGGAGGGAATTATGAGACCCAGTACTTC.

J is TRBJ1-6 and V is TRBV19; D might be TRBD1 (6 bases). Germline V gene sequence: CDR1 LNHDA, CDR2 SQIVND (reference sequence). The V gene lost 9 bases and the J gene lost 10 bases, with 19 bases spanning the gap. This CDR3 has 14 residues. The CDR3 loop is CASTYRESESPLHF. The CDR3 region has the DNA TGTGCCAGCACATACAGGGAGTCCGAATCACCCCTCCACTTT.

This clone has just a few counts. V and J are TRBV19 and TRBJ2-1; D gene uncertain. Per germline, CDR1 LNHDA and CDR2 SQIVND (reference sequence). The CDR3 is 15 residues long. Trimming pared 5 bases from V and 0 bases from J, leaving 11 bases between. This chain's CDR3 is CASSLGRSSYNEQFF. The DNA of the CDR3 is TGTGCCAGTAGTTTGGGCAGAAGCTCCTACAATGAGCAGTTCTTC.

The CDR3 sequence: CSARDHGTGLGEQFF. CDR3 nucleotides: TGCAGCGCCCGTGACCACGGGACAGGGCTGGGTGAGCAGTTCTTC. The V gene is TRBV29-1, the J gene TRBJ2-1, with 9 bases matching TRBD1. CDR3 size: 15 residues. Germline CDR1 is SQVTM and CDR2 is ANQGSEA. Trimming took 7 bases from V and 9 from J; bases not matched to a gene: 16.

This sequence joins TRBV7-9 and TRBJ2-3; D ambiguous. V was clipped by 2 bases and J by 2 bases, with 8 bases between them. In germline, CDR1 is SEHNR, CDR2 FQNEAQ (reference sequence). CDR3 length equals 14 residues. CDR3 protein: CASSLTMSTDTQYF. In DNA form, the CDR3 reads TGTGCCAGCAGCTTAACTATGTCCACAGATACGCAGTATTTT.

The chain couples TRBV7-3 to TRBJ2-5; D unclear. The V end was cut by 5 bases, the J end by 5 bases, with 18 bases between. Germline V gene lookup returns CDR1 SGHTA and CDR2 FQGTGA. The CDR3 sequence is 15 residues long. CDR3 loop: CASSRSAGSIETQYF. The CDR3 bases are TGTGCCAGCAGCCGGTCAGCTGGGTCGATCGAGACCCAGTACTTC.

The chain carries TRBV5-1 and TRBJ2-7; weak D call: TRBD2 (5 bases). V lost 4 bases, J lost 2 bases, and 13 bases lay in between. Germline V lookup: CDR1 SGHRS, CDR2 YFSETQ. The length of the CDR3 is 14 residues. CDR3 in DNA: TGCGCCAGCAGCCCCCGGGGTACTGCCTACGAGCAGTACTTC. The encoded protein is CASSPRGTAYEQYF.

The chain combines TRBV29-1 with TRBJ2-7; TRBD1 aligns across 10 bases. This CDR3 is built from 19 residues. Germline V gene data show CDR1 as SQVTM and CDR2 as ANQGSEA. The trim removed 8 bases at V and 2 bases at J, leaving 24 bases unmatched. Written as DNA, the CDR3 is TGCAGCCACGAGGACCACGAAGGGACAGGGGATCGAATCACCTACGAGCAGTACTTC. This encodes CSHEDHEGTGDRITYEQYF.

The gene calls are TRBV15 and TRBJ1-2; the D is unclear. The CDR3 consists of 12 residues. V was shortened by 5 bases and J by 8 bases, with 12 bases between the two germline ends. CDR1 and CDR2 from the germline V gene are LNHNV and YYDKDF (reference sequence). CDR3 region: CATSYGRAGYTF. The DNA for the CDR3 is TGTGCCACCAGCTACGGTCGGGCGGGCTACACCTTC.

This chain connects TRBV30 to TRBJ2-2; 7 bases are a match to TRBD2. There are 14 residues in the CDR3. V gave up 5 bases and J gave up 5 bases; unmatched junction bases: 8. Germline CDR1 is GTSNPN and CDR2 is SVGIG (reference sequence). CDR3 protein: CAWAAGVRTGELFF. CDR3 nucleotides: TGTGCCTGGGCCGCGGGGGTGAGGACCGGGGAGCTGTTTTTT.

This chain connects TRBV7-9 to TRBJ2-6; D not resolved. V was pared by 5 bases and J by 0 bases, with 20 bases between. This CDR3 region has 19 residues. The germline gives CDR1 SEHNR, CDR2 FQNEAQ (reference sequence). The CDR3 region has the DNA TGTGCCAGCAGCCTGAATAATTGGGCCTATAACTCTGGGGCCAACGTCCTGACTTTC. As protein: CASSLNNWAYNSGANVLTF.

The gene calls are TRBV13 and TRBJ1-2, with D tentatively TRBD1 (5 bases). Deletions cut 8 bases from V and 5 bases from J, with 15 bases between. The germline V gene encodes CDR1 PRHDT and CDR2 FYEKMQ (reference sequence). CDR3 length: 13 residues. The CDR3 bases are TGTGCCAGCTCGGCGACGGGGCGGTATGGCTACACCTTC. It encodes CASSATGRYGYTF.

This sequence joins TRBV7-2 and TRBJ2-7; the D gene could be TRBD1 or TRBD2 (5 bases each). The germline V and J ends were trimmed by 5 bases and 2 bases, with 13 bases remaining between them. Germline lookup yields CDR1 SGHTA and CDR2 FQGNSA. This CDR3 comprises 14 residues. The CDR3 is CASSKRDGPYEQYF. DNA for the CDR3: TGTGCCAGCAGCAAACGGGACGGACCCTACGAGCAGTACTTC.

This chain connects TRBV7-2 to TRBJ2-1; the match to TRBD1 covers 8 bases. V lost 5 bases to trimming and J lost 3 bases; unmatched junction nucleotides: 6. The CDR3 totals 15 residues. The germline CDR1 and CDR2 sequences are SGHTA and FQGNSA. The CDR3 is CASSRYGTGYNEQFF. The CDR3 nucleotides read TGTGCCAGCAGCCGCTATGGGACAGGCTACAATGAGCAGTTCTTC.

The chain has TRBV6-5 and TRBJ1-2; D unclear. There are 14 residues in the CDR3. Germline V gene sequence: CDR1 MNHEY, CDR2 SVGAGI. V lost 0 bases to trimming and J lost 5 bases, with 10 bases between them. CDR3 amino acids: CASSYSSGIYGYTF. CDR3 DNA: TGTGCCAGCAGTTACTCCAGCGGGATATATGGCTACACCTTC.

This clone is termed medium-sized. V and J are TRBV18 and TRBJ1-2; D is ambiguous. The V end lost 4 bases, the J end lost 5 bases, and 20 bases lay between the germline ends. The germline V gene encodes CDR1 KGHSH and CDR2 LQKENI. There are 16 residues in the CDR3. The CDR3, as DNA: TGTGCCAGCTCACAAACACTTGAATCACGGCGATATGGCTACACCTTC. It encodes CASSQTLESRRYGYTF.

The chain employs TRBV10-3 and TRBJ2-1, with D tentatively TRBD1 or TRBD2 (6 bases each). There are 13 residues in the CDR3. Trimming took 0 bases from V and 10 from J, leaving 10 bases between them. The germline V gene encodes CDR1 ENHRY and CDR2 SYGVKD. The DNA of the CDR3 is TGTGCCATCAGTGAGTCGGGGGGCCCGGAGCAGTTCTTC. Protein product: CAISESGGPEQFF.